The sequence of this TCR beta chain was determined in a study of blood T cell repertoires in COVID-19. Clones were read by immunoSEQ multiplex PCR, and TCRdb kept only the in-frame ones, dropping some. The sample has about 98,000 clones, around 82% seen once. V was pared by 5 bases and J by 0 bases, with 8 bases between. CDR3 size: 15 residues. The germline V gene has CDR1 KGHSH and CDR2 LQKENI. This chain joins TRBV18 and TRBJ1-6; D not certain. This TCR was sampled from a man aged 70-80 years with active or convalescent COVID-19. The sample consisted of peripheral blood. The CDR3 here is CASSTLNSYNSPLHF. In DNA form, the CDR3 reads TGTGCCAGCTCAACTTTGAACTCCTATAATTCACCCCTCCACTTT.